These 8 T cell receptor beta chains were all obtained from the same sample, sequenced in a study of blood T cell repertoires in COVID-19. Sequencing used immunoSEQ multiplex PCR; TCRdb keeps in-frame clones, though not all of them. The profile shows around 65,000 clones, 70% to 80% of them singletons. Sequencing was done on a sample of peripheral blood. The receptors were gathered from a man between 60 and 70 years old with acute or convalescent COVID-19.

This clone was counted between two and nine times. V is TRBV9 and J is TRBJ2-5; 9 bases are shared with TRBD1. Germline values: CDR1 SGDLS, CDR2 YYNGEE. CDR3 length equals 16 residues. The trim removed 3 bases at V and 5 bases at J, leaving 11 bases unmatched. The CDR3 coding sequence is TGTGCCAGCAGCGAGGGAGACAGGGGGATTGATGAGACCCAGTACTTC. Translating it yields CASSEGDRGIDETQYF.

This clone was detected only a few times. The chain recombines TRBV6-1 with TRBJ2-3, with a tentative D call TRBD1 (5 bases). CDR1 is MNHNS, CDR2 SASEGT, per germline. The CDR3 consists of 16 residues. V was cut by 4 bases and J by 1 base, with 15 bases left in between. CDR3 sequence (DNA): TGTGCCAGCAGTGCGTTCACAGGTTCTGGCACAGATACGCAGTATTTT. Its protein is CASSAFTGSGTDTQYF.

V usage is TRBV4-1 and J usage is TRBJ2-3, with D possibly matching TRBD1 (5 bases). The V gene's germline CDR1 is MGHRA and CDR2 YSYEKL. V lost 2 bases and J 3 bases, leaving 15 bases between the germline ends. The CDR3 loop spans 16 amino acids. This chain's CDR3 is CASSQNSGIATDTQYF. The CDR3 DNA sequence: TGCGCCAGCAGCCAAAATTCAGGGATCGCGACAGATACGCAGTATTTT.

The chain recombines TRBV6-5 with TRBJ1-3, with TRBD1 identical over 8 bases. Germline V CDR1 and CDR2: MNHEY, SVGAGI. V was clipped by 5 bases and J by 4 bases; unmatched bases: 4. The CDR3 consists of 14 residues. CDR3 residues: CASSPRGQGNTIYF. DNA of the CDR3: TGTGCCAGCAGTCCCAGGGGGCAGGGAAACACCATATATTTT.

The chain employs TRBV29-1 and TRBJ2-1; unclear D gene. The CDR3 runs to 12 residues. Per germline, CDR1 SQVTM and CDR2 ANQGSEA. The V end was cut by 3 bases, the J end by 4 bases, with 7 bases between. CDR3 sequence (DNA): TGCAGCGTTGATTACGGGTACAATGAGCAGTTCTTC. Encoded protein: CSVDYGYNEQFF.

This sequence joins TRBV6-5 and TRBJ2-7; weak D call: TRBD1 (5 bases). Germline loops: CDR1 MNHEY, CDR2 SVGAGI. The germline V and J ends were trimmed by 5 bases and 3 bases, with 14 bases remaining between them. This CDR3 has 14 residues. The CDR3 here is CASSPDIDYYEQYF. Here the CDR3 DNA reads TGTGCCAGCAGTCCGGACATCGATTACTACGAGCAGTACTTC.

This clone has more than one count but fewer than ten. The chain couples TRBV19 to TRBJ1-1; D perhaps matches TRBD1 (6 bases). The length of the CDR3 is 16 residues. Trimming took off 5 bases at V and 0 bases at J, with 16 bases between the two ends. Germline CDR1 and CDR2: LNHDA and SQIVND (reference sequence). The CDR3 here is CASSLHSTGLNTEAFF. CDR3 nucleotide sequence: TGTGCCAGTAGTCTCCATTCAACAGGGTTGAACACTGAAGCTTTCTTT.

This chain joins TRBV5-1 and TRBJ1-6; no reliable D call. Germline V gene sequence: CDR1 SGHRS, CDR2 YFSETQ. The V end was cut by 0 bases, the J end by 1 base, with 2 bases between. The CDR3 length is 14 residues. CDR3 coding DNA: TGCGCCAGCAGCTTGGTATCCTATAATTCACCCCTCCACTTT. Translated: CASSLVSYNSPLHF.